The 18 T cell receptor beta chains reported below all come from one sample, sequenced in a study of blood T cell repertoires in COVID-19. The repertoire was sequenced with immunoSEQ multiplex PCR; TCRdb's copy has only in-frame clones and lacks some. The sample has roughly 100,000 clones, around 84% seen once; the top ten hold around 2%. The sample was peripheral blood. These TCRs come from a man aged 65 to 79 with active or convalescent COVID-19.

The rearrangement joins TRBV6-1 to TRBJ1-2; 8 positions match TRBD1. V was clipped by 2 bases and J by 12 bases; unmatched bases: 14. The germline gives CDR1 MNHNS, CDR2 SASEGT. The CDR3 runs 15 residues. The CDR3 DNA is TGTGCCAGCAGTGAACCAGGGGGACAGGAATACGTCCACACCTTC. Translating it yields CASSEPGGQEYVHTF.

The chain recombines TRBV2 with TRBJ1-2; the D gene is possibly TRBD1 (5 bases). CDR3 size: 15 residues. The germline V and J ends were trimmed by 6 bases and 8 bases, with 22 bases remaining between them. The germline gives CDR1 SNHLY, CDR2 FYNNEI. This CDR3 is CASSDIGSGAEGYTF. The CDR3 DNA reads TGTGCCAGCAGCGATATTGGAAGCGGGGCAGAAGGCTACACCTTC.

The chain combines TRBV6-5 with TRBJ1-5; D possibly corresponds to TRBD1 (6 bases). The V end lost 7 bases, the J end lost 1 base, and 11 bases lay between the germline ends. Germline-derived CDR1 and CDR2 are MNHEY and SVGAGI. This CDR3 spans 14 amino acids. The CDR3 DNA is TGTGCCAGCATCGAGGGGGGGAGCAATCAGCCCCAGCATTTT. It translates to CASIEGGSNQPQHF.

This chain uses TRBV30 with TRBJ2-5, with 7 bases matching TRBD2. CDR3 size: 13 residues. The V and J ends lost 5 bases and 3 bases, in that order; junction bases with no gene match: 6. Germline CDR1 is GTSNPN and CDR2 is SVGIG (reference sequence). CDR3 nucleotide sequence: TGTGCCTGGTCGGGGGGACTAAAAGAGACCCAGTACTTC. Translating it yields CAWSGGLKETQYF.

CDR3 protein: CASSLATGGRTGELFF. CDR3 nucleotides: TGTGCCAGCAGCTTAGCGACGGGGGGCCGGACCGGGGAGCTGTTTTTT. V gene TRBV7-2 combines with J gene TRBJ2-2; TRBD2 is a possible D gene (7 bases). V lost 0 bases and J 5 bases, leaving 13 bases between the germline ends. The CDR3 contains 16 residues. Germline CDR1 reads SGHTA; CDR2 reads FQGNSA.

The V call is TRBV2, the J call TRBJ1-5, with a weak D call TRBD1 (6 bases). V lost 6 bases and J 2 bases, leaving 14 bases between the germline ends. The CDR3 covers 15 residues. The V gene's germline CDR1 is SNHLY and CDR2 FYNNEI. The CDR3 region is CASSGGSGGNQPQHF. The CDR3 DNA reads as TGTGCCAGCAGCGGGGGGTCAGGGGGCAATCAGCCCCAGCATTTT.

The chain is built from TRBV6-5 and TRBJ1-1, with 8 nucleotides matching TRBD1. V lost 5 bases, J lost 5 bases, and 7 bases stayed unmatched. CDR3 size: 14 residues. Germline CDR1 is MNHEY and CDR2 is SVGAGI. CDR3 residues: CASSQTRTGTEAFF. The CDR3, as DNA: TGTGCCAGCAGTCAAACCCGGACAGGGACTGAAGCTTTCTTT.

This clone was seen once. The rearrangement links TRBV7-9 to TRBJ2-7, with 9 bases lining up with TRBD1. The V segment lost 5 bases and the J segment 3 bases; nucleotides outside the gene matches: 14. The germline V gene has CDR1 SEHNR and CDR2 FQNEAQ (reference sequence). The length of the CDR3 is 17 residues. The CDR3 loop reads CASSLPTIGQGLYEQYF. The CDR3 DNA is TGTGCCAGCAGCCTACCAACCATCGGACAGGGGCTCTACGAGCAGTACTTC.

This clone has only one observation. This chain links TRBV6-2 or TRBV6-3 with TRBJ2-5, with unresolved D. Per the germline V gene, CDR1 is MNHEY and CDR2 is SVGEGT. The CDR3 extends over 13 amino acids. V lost 0 bases and J lost 5, with 7 bases in between. The CDR3 loop is CASSYSRYETQYF. The CDR3 DNA reads TGTGCCAGCAGTTACTCGAGATATGAGACCCAGTACTTC.

The rearrangement links TRBV27 to TRBJ1-2, with D uncertain. The CDR3 runs to 14 residues. Trimming removed 4 bases from V and 7 bases from J, with 16 bases in between. Germline V gene lookup returns CDR1 MNHEY and CDR2 SMNVEV (reference sequence). In DNA, the CDR3 is TGTGCCAGCAGTTCCTTTATCCGGGGTATTGGCTACACCTTC. This translates into CASSSFIRGIGYTF.

This chain uses TRBV5-1 with TRBJ2-7; the D gene is possibly TRBD2 (6 bases). V lost 4 bases and J lost 4, with 24 bases in between. This CDR3 is built from 17 residues. Germline V CDR1 and CDR2: SGHRS, YFSETQ. As DNA, the CDR3 is TGCGCCAGCAGCCCCCACACGTCGGGGGTAGCGTCTTACGAGCAGTACTTC. Amino acid sequence: CASSPHTSGVASYEQYF.

The DNA of the CDR3 is TGTGCCAGCAGCCAAGATCGGAGCGGGGGGCCTCTTAATGAGCAGTTCTTC. Protein: CASSQDRSGGPLNEQFF. The genes are TRBV4-2 and TRBJ2-1, with TRBD2 matching 9 bases. This CDR3 comprises 17 residues. The germline V gene has CDR1 LGHNA and CDR2 YNFKEQ. V shed 0 bases, J shed 7 bases, and the junction held 10 bases outside the gene matches.

V gene TRBV10-3 combines with J gene TRBJ1-1; D may be TRBD1 (6 bases). In germline, CDR1 is ENHRY, CDR2 SYGVKD. Trimming stripped 6 bases from V and 1 base from J, with 9 bases between. This CDR3 has 13 residues. The CDR3 DNA is TGTGCCATCAGGGGGGACACGAACACTGAAGCTTTCTTT. This gives the protein CAIRGDTNTEAFF.

This chain connects TRBV2 to TRBJ2-3; 12 positions agree with TRBD1. Trimming cost V 5 bases and J 3 bases; bases outside gene matches: 3. The V gene's germline CDR1 is SNHLY and CDR2 FYNNEI. The CDR3 loop spans 15 amino acids. The CDR3 DNA sequence: TGTGCCAGCAGTCGGGACAGGGGGCAAACAGATACGCAGTATTTT. It encodes CASSRDRGQTDTQYF.

This rearrangement joins TRBV7-2 to TRBJ2-1; D remains ambiguous. Looked up from germline, CDR1 is SGHTA and CDR2 is FQGNSA. Trimming pared 3 bases from V and 0 bases from J, leaving 12 bases between. The CDR3 is 16 amino acids. DNA for the CDR3: TGTGCCAGCAGCTTTGACGCGGCCAGCTCCTACAATGAGCAGTTCTTC. This translates into CASSFDAASSYNEQFF.

The chain recombines TRBV18 with TRBJ1-1; D is undetermined. This CDR3 region has 13 residues. The V gene lost 2 bases and the J gene lost 6 bases, with 10 bases spanning the gap. Per the germline V gene, CDR1 is KGHSH and CDR2 is LQKENI. The CDR3, as DNA: TGTGCCAGCTCACCAATGAACACCCCTGAAGCTTTCTTT. Encoded protein: CASSPMNTPEAFF.

The V call is TRBV12-3 or TRBV12-4, the J call TRBJ1-1; 10 bases line up with TRBD1. Trimming removed 3 bases from V and 5 bases from J; junction bases left unmatched: 0. The CDR3 covers 13 residues. In nucleotides, the CDR3 is TGTGCCAGCAGTTTGGGACAGGGGACTGAAGCTTTCTTT. Protein: CASSLGQGTEAFF.

This clone appeared once. This rearrangement joins TRBV7-9 to TRBJ2-7; TRBD1 matches 7 bases. Germline assignment: CDR1 SEHNR and CDR2 FQNEAQ (reference sequence). The CDR3 totals 12 residues. V dropped 4 bases and J dropped 4; count of bases not matched to a gene: 1. This CDR3 is CASSSGQYEQYF. The CDR3 nucleotides are TGTGCCAGCAGCTCGGGACAGTACGAGCAGTACTTC.